The entry below gives a single TCR beta chain sequence along with its context. Its antigen is currently unknown. Repertoires were generated with immunoSEQ multiplex PCR, while TCRdb's copy carries only in-frame clones and drops some. The table shows tens of thousands of clones, with 90% to 97% occurring only once. The data stem from a study of cytomegalovirus exposure and HLA in healthy donors. The CDR3 contains 15 residues. The germline V gene encodes CDR1 LNHDA and CDR2 SQIVND (reference sequence). V was pared by 8 bases and J by 4 bases, with 12 bases of the junction left unmatched. Study observations and caveats: Most TCR sequences proved rare, with some public TCRs found in many donors.

V is TRBV19 and J is TRBJ2-7; 9 bases map to TRBD2. The sequencing input was PBMCs. The origin of this receptor is a man aged 18 to 35 in good health and CMV-seropositive. CDR3 loop: CASATRSGRYYEQYF. The CDR3 DNA follows: TGTGCCAGTGCGACACGGAGCGGGAGGTATTACGAGCAGTACTTC.